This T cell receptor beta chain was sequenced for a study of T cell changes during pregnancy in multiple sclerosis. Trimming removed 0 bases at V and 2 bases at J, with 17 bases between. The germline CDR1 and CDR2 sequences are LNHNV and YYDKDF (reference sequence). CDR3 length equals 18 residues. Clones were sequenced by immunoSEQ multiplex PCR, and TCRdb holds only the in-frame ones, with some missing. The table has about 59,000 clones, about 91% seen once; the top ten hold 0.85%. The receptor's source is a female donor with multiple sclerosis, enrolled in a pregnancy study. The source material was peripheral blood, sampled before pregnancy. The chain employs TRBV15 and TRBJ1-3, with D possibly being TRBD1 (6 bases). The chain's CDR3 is CATSRDRTARITGNTIYF. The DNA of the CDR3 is TGTGCCACCAGCAGAGATCGGACAGCCCGAATAACTGGAAACACCATATATTTT.